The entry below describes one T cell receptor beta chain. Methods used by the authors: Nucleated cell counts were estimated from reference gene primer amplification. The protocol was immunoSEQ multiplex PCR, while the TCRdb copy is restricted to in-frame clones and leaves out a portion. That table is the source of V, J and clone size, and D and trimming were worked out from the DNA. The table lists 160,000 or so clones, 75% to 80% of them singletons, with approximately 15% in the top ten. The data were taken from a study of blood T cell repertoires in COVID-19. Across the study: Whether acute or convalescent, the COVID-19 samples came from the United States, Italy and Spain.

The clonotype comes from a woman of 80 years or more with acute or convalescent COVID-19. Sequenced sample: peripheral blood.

The CDR3 DNA reads as TGTGCCAGCAGCTTTCTTAATGAGCAGTTCTTC. Its protein is CASSFLNEQFF. The V call is TRBV11-2, the J call TRBJ2-1; no clear D. CDR1 SGHAT and CDR2 FQNNGV come from the germline V gene. Between the trimmed V and J ends, which lost 3 bases and 7 bases, there was a span of 4 bases. There are 11 residues in the CDR3.